One sample yielded the 17 T cell receptor beta chains listed below, sequenced in a study of OX40 agonist ivuxolimab in advanced cancers. The data were produced by immunoSEQ multiplex PCR, yet TCRdb's version contains in-frame clones alone and is incomplete. Here the sample spans about 53,000 clones, 80% to 90% being singletons. The source material was CD4+ or CD8+ T cells sorted from blood, sampled in a trial of the OX40 agonist ivuxolimab. The receptors originated from an adult with an advanced solid tumor such as melanoma, head and neck, liver or kidney cancer.

V is TRBV11-2 and J is TRBJ2-1, with 11 bases fitting TRBD2. CDR1 is SGHAT and CDR2 is FQNNGV in the germline V gene. J gave up 2 bases and V 5 bases, and 2 bases lay outside the gene matches. The CDR3 has 15 amino acids. The DNA for the CDR3 is TGTGCCAGCAGCGTACTAGCGGGGGCCTACAATGAGCAGTTCTTC. Amino acid sequence: CASSVLAGAYNEQFF. Full variable domain (rest looked up from reference TRBV11-2 and TRBJ2-1): EAGVAQSPRYKIIEKRQSVAFWCNPISGHATLYWYQQILGQGPKLLIQFQNNGVVDDSQLPKDRFSAERLKGVDSTLKIQPAKLEDSAVYLCASSVLAGAYNEQFFGPGTRLTVL.

The V gene is TRBV6-6, the J gene TRBJ1-4, with TRBD1 as a possible D gene (6 bases). Germline assignment: CDR1 MNHNY and CDR2 SVGAGI (reference sequence). The CDR3 has 15 amino acids. Trimming took off 1 base at V and 2 bases at J, with 8 bases between the two ends. The CDR3 here is CASSYFTGTNEKLFF. CDR3 nucleotide sequence: TGTGCCAGCAGTTACTTTACAGGGACTAATGAAAAACTGTTTTTT.

The chain employs TRBV7-9 and TRBJ1-1, with D possibly TRBD1 on 5 matching bases. The V and J ends lost 0 bases and 11 bases respectively, with 13 bases between them. CDR1 and CDR2 from the germline V gene are SEHNR and FQNEAQ (reference sequence). CDR3 size: 13 residues. CDR3: CASSLAGDSAAFF. The CDR3 DNA is TGTGCCAGCAGCTTAGCGGGTGACAGTGCGGCTTTCTTT.

This clone appeared a few times. The chain uses TRBV28 and TRBJ2-5; D is uncertain. Germline V gives CDR1 MDHEN, CDR2 SYDVKM. This CDR3 comprises 15 residues. Trimming cost V 2 bases and J 2 bases, with 12 bases left between them. As DNA, the CDR3 is TGTGCCAGCAGTTTACCGGTCGGACGACAAGAGACCCAGTACTTC. It codes for CASSLPVGRQETQYF. The full variable domain, with the rest looked up from reference TRBV28 and TRBJ2-5, is DVKVTQSSRYLVKRTGEKVFLECVQDMDHENMFWYRQDPGLGLRLIYFSYDVKMKEKGDIPEGYSVSREKKERFSLILESASTNQTSMYLCASSLPVGRQETQYFGPGTRLLVL.

V is TRBV5-1 and J is TRBJ2-1; 8 bases fit TRBD1. The CDR3 is made up of 16 amino acids. Germline lookup yields CDR1 SGHRS and CDR2 YFSETQ. The J segment lost 0 bases and the V segment lost 4 bases, leaving 6 bases of the junction unmatched. The CDR3 sequence is CASSRGQAISYNEQFF. The CDR3 region has the DNA TGCGCCAGCAGCCGGGGACAGGCAATCTCCTACAATGAGCAGTTCTTC.

The rearrangement joins TRBV28 to TRBJ2-7, with TRBD1 matching 9 bases. The trim removed 10 bases at V and 2 bases at J, leaving 9 bases unmatched. This CDR3 is built from 14 residues. Looked up from germline, CDR1 is MDHEN and CDR2 is SYDVKM. CDR3 amino acids: CATGGQGDPYEQYF. DNA of the CDR3: TGTGCCACCGGGGGACAGGGCGACCCCTACGAGCAGTACTTC.

The chain links TRBV20-1 to TRBJ2-7; D is unresolved. The V gene lost 0 bases and the J gene lost 3 bases, with 3 bases spanning the gap. The length of the CDR3 is 11 residues. From germline, CDR1 is DFQATT and CDR2 SNEGSKA (reference sequence). CDR3 sequence: CSAREDYEQYF. CDR3 nucleotide sequence: TGCAGTGCTAGAGAGGACTACGAGCAGTACTTC.

The chain links TRBV7-8 to TRBJ1-5, with a weak D call TRBD1 (5 bases). With 3 bases removed from V and 0 bases from J, the gap between germline ends came to 9 bases. The germline gives CDR1 SGHVS, CDR2 FQNEAQ. This CDR3 has 15 residues. The CDR3 sequence is CASSLGDVSNQPQHF. DNA of the CDR3: TGTGCCAGCAGCTTGGGGGACGTTAGCAATCAGCCCCAGCATTTT.

J is TRBJ2-7 and V is TRBV4-2; D ambiguous. CDR1 and CDR2 from the germline V gene are LGHNA and YNFKEQ. Trimming removed 0 bases from V and 5 bases from J, with 5 bases in between. The CDR3 spans 12 residues. The CDR3 DNA follows: TGTGCCAGCAGCCAAGATCCGCACGAGCAGTACTTC. Translated, it gives CASSQDPHEQYF.

The chain links TRBV5-6 to TRBJ2-5; tentatively, D is TRBD1 (6 bases). Per the germline V gene, CDR1 is SGHDT and CDR2 is YYEEEE. V shed 4 bases and J shed 4 bases, with 14 bases lying between them. The CDR3 spans 14 residues. CDR3 sequence reads: CASSNTGWRETQYF. The CDR3 DNA follows: TGTGCCAGCAGCAACACAGGGTGGAGAGAGACCCAGTACTTC.

This rearrangement joins TRBV10-3 to TRBJ2-7, with D perhaps matching TRBD1 (6 bases). The CDR3 is made up of 11 amino acids. Between the trimmed V and J ends, which lost 11 bases and 2 bases, there was a span of 10 bases. In germline, CDR1 is ENHRY, CDR2 SYGVKD. CDR3 coding DNA: TGTGCCGCCGGGACAACCTACGAGCAGTACTTC. The encoded protein is CAAGTTYEQYF.

V is TRBV10-3 and J is TRBJ2-7; weak D call: TRBD2 (8 bases). CDR1 and CDR2 (germline): ENHRY, SYGVKD. V shed 0 bases and J shed 2 bases, with 14 bases lying between them. There are 16 residues in the CDR3. The CDR3 is CAISESGRGQPYEQYF. The CDR3 nucleotides are TGTGCCATCAGTGAGTCCGGGAGGGGGCAACCCTACGAGCAGTACTTC.

V and J are TRBV29-1 and TRBJ1-2; D call uncertain. CDR1 and CDR2 from the germline V gene are SQVTM and ANQGSEA. The CDR3 covers 15 residues. Between the trimmed V and J ends, which lost 5 bases and 4 bases, there was a span of 20 bases. Here the CDR3 reads CSVPVRELGVYGYTF. The CDR3 nucleotides are TGCAGCGTTCCCGTCCGCGAGTTAGGTGTCTATGGCTACACCTTC. The full variable domain, with the rest looked up from reference TRBV29-1 and TRBJ1-2, is SAVISQKPSRDICQRGTSLTIQCQVDSQVTMMFWYRQQPGQSLTLIATANQGSEATYESGFVIDKFPISRPNLTFSTLTVSNMSPEDSSIYLCSVPVRELGVYGYTFGSGTRLTVV.

The rearrangement links TRBV27 to TRBJ2-1, with 12 nucleotides matching TRBD2. Germline V gene sequence: CDR1 MNHEY, CDR2 SMNVEV (reference sequence). The CDR3 runs 15 residues. Unmatched junction bases numbered 5, after V lost 5 bases and J lost 6 bases. CDR3 region: CASSTGLAGRNEQFF. The CDR3 DNA reads TGTGCCAGCAGTACCGGACTAGCGGGGCGCAATGAGCAGTTCTTC.

This chain joins TRBV5-8 and TRBJ2-1; TRBD2 agrees at 7 bases. The CDR3 spans 14 residues. Germline V gene sequence: CDR1 SGHTS, CDR2 YDEGEE. The trim removed 4 bases at V and 1 base at J, leaving 2 bases unmatched. CDR3 in DNA: TGTGCCAGCAGCAGCGGGGCTTCCTACAATGAGCAGTTCTTC. Residues: CASSSGASYNEQFF.

This sequence joins TRBV2 and TRBJ1-1; D is uncertain. Looked up from germline, CDR1 is SNHLY and CDR2 is FYNNEI. The CDR3 runs to 14 residues. Deletions cut 1 base from V and 5 bases from J, with 11 bases between. Here the CDR3 DNA reads TGTGCCAGCAGTGAAGTGCTCCTCGGGACTGAAGCTTTCTTT. It encodes CASSEVLLGTEAFF.

The chain employs TRBV2 and TRBJ1-4, with TRBD1 matching over 7 bases. The CDR3 has 14 residues. Trimming removed 5 bases from V and 3 bases from J; junction bases left unmatched: 3. From germline, CDR1 is SNHLY and CDR2 FYNNEI. Written as DNA, the CDR3 is TGTGCCAGCAGTAAGGACAGGCCTAATGAAAAACTGTTTTTT. It is translated as CASSKDRPNEKLFF.